The 18 T cell receptor beta chains reported below all come from one sample, sequenced in a study of blood T cell repertoires in COVID-19. Generated by immunoSEQ multiplex PCR, the TCRdb table keeps only in-frame clones and is missing some. The sample shows approximately 70,000 clones, 70% to 90% of them seen only once. Specimen: peripheral blood. These receptors were obtained from a woman between 45 and 60 years old with COVID-19, enrolled during active disease.

The chain has TRBV2 and TRBJ2-1, with 10 bases that match TRBD2. V trimming: 7 bases; J trimming: 2 bases; junction bases outside the gene matches: 5. CDR3 length: 15 residues. Germline assignment: CDR1 SNHLY and CDR2 FYNNEI. The CDR3 bases are TGTGCCAGCACCGAACTAGCGGGACCCTACAATGAGCAGTTCTTC. Protein: CASTELAGPYNEQFF.

Here the CDR3 reads CASSLAGQGNTIYF. The CDR3 nucleotides read TGCGCCAGCAGCCTTGCGGGGCAAGGAAACACCATATATTTT. This chain joins TRBV4-1 and TRBJ1-3, with D possibly matching TRBD1 (5 bases). V gave up 4 bases and J gave up 4 bases, with 11 bases separating them. This CDR3 spans 14 amino acids. Germline V gives CDR1 MGHRA, CDR2 YSYEKL.

This chain links TRBV19 with TRBJ1-3, with 10 bases matching TRBD1. CDR3 length equals 16 residues. Germline trimming cut 4 bases from V and 4 bases from J; bases unmatched to any gene: 7. CDR1 and CDR2 (germline): LNHDA, SQIVND (reference sequence). The CDR3 nucleotides read TGTGCCAGTAGTACGCTGGGACAGGGGACAGGAAACACCATATATTTT. This encodes CASSTLGQGTGNTIYF.

The V call is TRBV10-3, the J call TRBJ1-1; a possible D gene is TRBD1 (5 bases). V gave up 10 bases and J gave up 8 bases, with 17 bases separating them. The CDR3 covers 12 residues. In germline, CDR1 is ENHRY, CDR2 SYGVKD. Here the CDR3 DNA reads TGTGCCACCCAGCGGGGCGCGGGGGAAGCTTTCTTT. It yields the protein CATQRGAGEAFF.

This clone was observed once. The chain carries TRBV7-9 and TRBJ2-1; 14 bases map to TRBD2. With V trimmed by 1 base and J by 5 bases, 1 base remained unmatched. The germline CDR1 and CDR2 sequences are SEHNR and FQNEAQ (reference sequence). The CDR3 consists of 16 residues. CDR3 sequence: CASSLEGLAGDNEQFF. Here the CDR3 DNA reads TGTGCCAGCAGCTTAGAGGGACTAGCGGGAGACAATGAGCAGTTCTTC.

This clone has a handful of counts. In DNA form, the CDR3 reads TGTGCCAGCAGCGGGTCGGGAAACGCGAAAGCTTTCTTT. The encoded protein is CASSGSGNAKAFF. The V call is TRBV7-9, the J call TRBJ1-1, with no clear D. The CDR3 totals 13 residues. Per the germline V gene, CDR1 is SEHNR and CDR2 is FQNEAQ (reference sequence). V dropped 5 bases and J dropped 9 bases, with 16 bases sitting between them.

The J gene is TRBJ2-4, the V gene TRBV6-5; weak D call: TRBD2 (5 bases). V lost 0 bases to trimming and J lost 15 bases, with 15 bases between them. Looked up from germline, CDR1 is MNHEY and CDR2 is SVGAGI. The CDR3 has 13 residues. This CDR3 reads CASSYSRAEKRYF. The CDR3, as DNA: TGTGCCAGCAGTTACTCGAGGGCCGAAAAGCGGTACTTC.

V and J are TRBV15 and TRBJ2-1; 9 bases align to TRBD2. V was clipped by 7 bases and J by 1 base; unmatched bases: 8. The germline V gene has CDR1 LNHNV and CDR2 YYDKDF (reference sequence). The CDR3 extends over 16 amino acids. Here the CDR3 DNA reads TGTGCCACCACCCCGGGGCTAGCGGGGTCCTACAATGAGCAGTTCTTC. Protein product: CATTPGLAGSYNEQFF.

This clone was found once. The chain is built from TRBV27 and TRBJ2-3, with a weak D call TRBD2 (6 bases). This CDR3 contains 15 residues. CDR1 is MNHEY and CDR2 is SMNVEV in the germline V gene (reference sequence). V shed 3 bases and J shed 0 bases, with 10 bases lying between them. The CDR3 DNA is TGTGCCAGCAGTTTTCGGGGGACTAGCACAGATACGCAGTATTTT. Translation: CASSFRGTSTDTQYF.

This chain uses TRBV3-1 (or the pseudogene TRBV3-2) with TRBJ2-5; the match to TRBD2 covers 7 bases. V shed 3 bases and J 3 bases; nucleotides not matched to a gene: 10. CDR3 length: 16 amino acids. Per the germline V gene, CDR1 is LGHDT and CDR2 is YNNKEL (reference sequence). This CDR3 is CASSHNPGTKKETQYF. The DNA for the CDR3 is TGTGCCAGCAGCCATAACCCCGGGACTAAGAAAGAGACCCAGTACTTC.

The chain employs TRBV27 and TRBJ2-3, with D unresolved. V lost 5 bases and J lost 0, with 12 bases in between. The CDR3 is 15 amino acids. The germline V gene encodes CDR1 MNHEY and CDR2 SMNVEV (reference sequence). The CDR3 region is CASSPQQLSTDTQYF. The CDR3 DNA reads as TGTGCCAGCAGTCCACAGCAACTTAGCACAGATACGCAGTATTTT.

V and J are TRBV6-5 and TRBJ2-3; D call uncertain. CDR3 length: 16 residues. With 2 bases removed from V and 2 bases from J, the gap between germline ends came to 14 bases. Germline lookup yields CDR1 MNHEY and CDR2 SVGAGI. CDR3 coding DNA: TGTGCCAGCAGTTACGAAGGTCTGTGGGCCACAGATACGCAGTATTTT. Its translation is CASSYEGLWATDTQYF.

This chain connects TRBV5-4 to TRBJ2-3, with 9 bases aligning to TRBD2. Germline V gives CDR1 SGHNT, CDR2 YYREEE (reference sequence). The CDR3 is 18 residues long. Trimming removed 1 base from V and 4 bases from J; junction bases left unmatched: 13. Here the CDR3 DNA reads TGTGCCAGCAGCTTGACCCCGGGACTAGCAGGTATCGCAGATACGCAGTATTTT. Translating it yields CASSLTPGLAGIADTQYF.

The chain couples TRBV3-1 (or the pseudogene TRBV3-2) to TRBJ1-4, with unresolved D. The germline gives CDR1 LGHDT, CDR2 YNNKEL (reference sequence). Trimming took off 0 bases at V and 8 bases at J, with 13 bases between the two ends. The length of the CDR3 is 15 residues. This CDR3 is CASSQDRGQGEKLFF. In DNA, the CDR3 is TGTGCCAGCAGCCAAGATCGCGGGCAAGGGGAAAAACTGTTTTTT.

This chain joins TRBV27 and TRBJ2-7, with TRBD1 matching over 7 bases. The CDR3 totals 13 residues. Trimming cost V 6 bases and J 5 bases; bases outside gene matches: 7. In germline, CDR1 is MNHEY, CDR2 SMNVEV (reference sequence). CDR3 loop: CASSLRQGHEQYF. For the CDR3, the DNA is TGTGCCAGCAGCCTACGACAGGGCCACGAGCAGTACTTC.

This clone was seen once. This chain links TRBV6-5 with TRBJ1-4; TRBD1 matches 9 bases. V gave up 10 bases and J gave up 8 bases; unmatched junction bases: 11. In germline, CDR1 is MNHEY, CDR2 SVGAGI. The CDR3 is 14 residues long. CDR3 loop: CATRGRDREEKLFF. The CDR3 DNA follows: TGTGCCACCCGAGGGAGGGACAGGGAAGAAAAACTGTTTTTT.

Concerning this clone itself: A junction boundary mismatches the germline segment, possibly from a read error. The chain joins TRBV28 to TRBJ2-7; 7 bases are shared with TRBD2. Germline values: CDR1 MDHEN, CDR2 SYDVKM. The length of the CDR3 is 14 residues. CDR3 in amino acids: CASRRAGRAYGQYF. CDR3 DNA sequence: TGTGCCAGCAGACGGGCAGGGAGGGCCTACGGGCAGTACTTC.

The chain recombines TRBV9 with TRBJ2-7, with D possibly matching TRBD1 (6 bases). The germline V gene has CDR1 SGDLS and CDR2 YYNGEE. Trimming pared 0 bases from V and 3 bases from J, leaving 16 bases between. The CDR3 runs to 16 residues. The CDR3 region has the DNA TGTGCCAGCAGCGTAGGGGAGCTGGGGGCCCGCTACGAGCAGTACTTC. Translating gives CASSVGELGARYEQYF. The variable domain in full, with the rest retrieved from reference TRBV9 and TRBJ2-7, is DSGVTQTPKHLITATGQRVTLRCSPRSGDLSVYWYQQSLDQGLQFLIQYYNGEERAKGNILERFSAQQFPDLHSELNLSSLELGDSALYFCASSVGELGARYEQYFGPGTRLTVT.